This T cell receptor beta chain was profiled in a study of post-analysis software for immune sequencing data. Across the whole study: The study covered relapsing-remitting, secondary progressive and progressive-relapsing courses of multiple sclerosis.

The CDR3 has 16 residues. With 5 bases removed from V and 7 bases from J, the gap between germline ends came to 18 bases. Germline CDR1 SNHLY, CDR2 FYNNEI. The study, taken as a whole, reports: Relative to controls, patients had a handful of TRBV segments at higher frequency, with TRBV5-6, TRBV5-1 and TRBV20-1 among these. Those with multiple sclerosis, the patient group, showed significantly lower normalized Chao1 diversity than controls. The F measure placed samples prepared in the same batch into strongly shared clusters.

This clonotype was counted only a few times. The antigen is not known. Unique molecular identifiers had been added to the TCR beta cDNA libraries. Input populations of roughly 1 to 10 million T cells gave rise to around 500,000 cDNA molecules. TCRdb processed the PCR reads anew with MiXCR; each CDR3 protein has one entry. Of a few hundred thousand distinct CDR3 sequences listed, around a third are singletons. What was sequenced was blood. This chain links TRBV2 with TRBJ1-6; D perhaps matches TRBD1 (5 bases). The TCR originated in a girl aged 2-17 years with multiple sclerosis. As DNA, the CDR3 is TGTGCCAGCAGTCCCCCCTCGGGACGGATAAATTCACCCCTCCACTTT. Its translation is CASSPPSGRINSPLHF.